The 10 T cell receptor beta chains given below trace back to one sample, sequenced in a study of blood T cell repertoires in COVID-19. The table came from immunoSEQ multiplex PCR; TCRdb's copy has only in-frame clones and leaves some out. The table includes roughly 140,000 clones, approximately 86% detected once. The sequenced sample was peripheral blood. The receptors here all came from a human donor in a cohort sampled during active COVID-19.

V is TRBV10-1 and J is TRBJ2-2; 8 bases align to TRBD1. J was trimmed by 3 bases and V by 3 bases; bases with no gene match: 6. The CDR3 totals 16 residues. Per germline, CDR1 WNHNN and CDR2 SYGVQD (reference sequence). DNA of the CDR3: TGCGCCAGCAGTGATCCGGGACAGGAAGACACCGGGGAGCTGTTTTTT. Translated: CASSDPGQEDTGELFF.

The CDR3 loop is CASSKVSESLTGWYQPQHF. CDR3 sequence (DNA): TGTGCCAGCAGCAAAGTTTCTGAAAGTTTGACAGGGTGGTATCAGCCCCAGCATTTT. The rearrangement joins TRBV21-1 to TRBJ1-5; the table's D call TRBD1 went unverified against the DNA. TRBV21-1 corresponds to a pseudogene. The CDR3 spans 19 residues.

The chain employs TRBV19 and TRBJ2-5, with D tentatively TRBD2 (7 bases). From germline, CDR1 is LNHDA and CDR2 SQIVND (reference sequence). This CDR3 is built from 16 residues. The V end was cut by 5 bases, the J end by 4 bases, with 20 bases between. CDR3 DNA: TGTGCCAGTAGTTTACAACTCGGACTAGGGGGAGAGACCCAGTACTTC. It codes for CASSLQLGLGGETQYF.

This clone was counted many times. The J gene is TRBJ2-2, the V gene TRBV27; a weak D match, TRBD1 (6 bases). The CDR3 contains 16 residues. Trimming cost V 5 bases and J 2 bases, with 15 bases left between them. CDR1 MNHEY and CDR2 SMNVEV come from the germline V gene (reference sequence). In DNA, the CDR3 is TGTGCCAGCAGTCCCCCACACAGGGCTAACACCGGGGAGCTGTTTTTT. Translated, it gives CASSPPHRANTGELFF.

CDR3 in amino acids: CASSQERGSSHEQYF. The CDR3 nucleotides read TGTGCCAGCAGCCAAGAGAGAGGGTCTTCCCACGAGCAGTACTTC. The chain recombines TRBV4-2 with TRBJ2-7; weak D call: TRBD2 (5 bases). Germline V gene lookup returns CDR1 LGHNA and CDR2 YNFKEQ. The CDR3 extends over 15 amino acids. V was trimmed by 0 bases and J by 5 bases, leaving 14 bases between them.

This clone was detected many times. This rearrangement joins TRBV19 to TRBJ1-2; 7 bases align to TRBD1. The CDR3 extends over 13 amino acids. With 6 bases clipped from V and 5 bases from J, the junction kept 6 bases outside the gene matches. Germline V gene sequence: CDR1 LNHDA, CDR2 SQIVND (reference sequence). This CDR3 is CASRGRQGYGYTF. In DNA, the CDR3 is TGTGCCAGTAGGGGTCGACAGGGATATGGCTACACCTTC.

The J gene is TRBJ2-1, the V gene TRBV7-9, with TRBD1 identical over 9 bases. Germline V gene data show CDR1 as SEHNR and CDR2 as FQNEAQ (reference sequence). Losses at the gene ends were 8 bases for V and 5 bases for J; bases not matched to a gene: 4. The CDR3 covers 13 residues. CDR3 in amino acids: CASGTGPNNEQFF. DNA for the CDR3: TGTGCCAGCGGGACAGGGCCAAACAATGAGCAGTTCTTC.

The rearrangement uses TRBV28 and TRBJ1-4; tentatively, D is TRBD1 (6 bases). V was clipped by 6 bases and J by 8 bases, with 19 bases between them. Germline assignment: CDR1 MDHEN and CDR2 SYDVKM. This CDR3 is 15 amino acids long. Here the CDR3 reads CASSLTGPRSEKLFF. The CDR3, as DNA: TGTGCCAGCAGCCTCACAGGGCCCCGGAGCGAAAAACTGTTTTTT.

The V call is TRBV5-1, the J call TRBJ2-7; TRBD2 matches at 14 bases. Germline values: CDR1 SGHRS, CDR2 YFSETQ. The V segment lost 2 bases and the J segment 0 bases; nucleotides outside the gene matches: 7. The CDR3 is 18 residues long. CDR3 protein: CASSLGTSGGTYSYEQYF. CDR3 sequence (DNA): TGCGCCAGCAGCTTAGGGACTAGCGGGGGTACGTACTCCTACGAGCAGTACTTC.

The chain recombines TRBV19 with TRBJ2-7; 7 bases map to TRBD1. The CDR3 contains 13 residues. Germline-derived CDR1 and CDR2 are LNHDA and SQIVND (reference sequence). V shed 6 bases, J shed 2 bases, and the junction held 4 bases outside the gene matches. The CDR3 DNA is TGTGCCAGTAGCCGACAGGGCCCCTACGAGCAGTACTTC. Protein product: CASSRQGPYEQYF. Together with reference TRBV19 and TRBJ2-7, the CDR3 gives the full variable domain: DGGITQSPKYLFRKEGQNVTLSCEQNLNHDAMYWYRQDPGQGLRLIYYSQIVNDFQKGDIAEGYSVSREKKESFPLTVTSAQKNPTAFYLCASSRQGPYEQYFGPGTRLTVT.